These 12 T cell receptor beta chains originate from one sample sequenced in a study of CD8+ T cells in alopecia areata. Treatment: oral pan-JAK inhibitor, 5-10 mg twice daily. RNA extraction was followed by reverse transcription into cDNA, which acted as the sequencing template. The method was immunoSEQ multiplex PCR; TCRdb's version includes in-frame clones alone and lacks a portion of them. This sample has about 140,000 clones, with roughly 54% found just once. The sample was CD8+ T cells sorted from blood, taken at week 4, from a patient treated with tofacitinib. All receptors come from a human donor with alopecia areata.

V gene TRBV9 combines with J gene TRBJ2-7, with D possibly TRBD2 on 6 matching bases. Trimming shortened V by 0 bases and J by 5 bases, and 9 bases separated the two germline ends. The CDR3 covers 13 residues. From germline, CDR1 is SGDLS and CDR2 YYNGEE. The CDR3 DNA reads as TGTGCCAGCAGCGTAGTTGGGGGGAACGAGCAGTACTTC. Encoded protein: CASSVVGGNEQYF.

This rearrangement joins TRBV29-1 to TRBJ1-1; D call uncertain. This CDR3 is built from 9 residues. Germline V gene lookup returns CDR1 SQVTM and CDR2 ANQGSEA. V shed 4 bases and J shed 8 bases, with 5 bases lying between them. CDR3 bases: TGCAGCGTTGGGGAGGAAGCTTTCTTT. It encodes CSVGEEAFF.

This clone was found a few times. The rearrangement links TRBV5-6 to TRBJ2-1; 8 positions match TRBD2. This CDR3 spans 14 amino acids. Unmatched junction bases numbered 4, after V lost 4 bases and J lost 4 bases. The germline gives CDR1 SGHDT, CDR2 YYEEEE. The CDR3: CASSTGLVYNEQFF. For the CDR3, the DNA is TGTGCCAGCAGCACGGGACTAGTTTACAATGAGCAGTTCTTC.

J is TRBJ1-5 and V is TRBV30; 9 bases align to TRBD1. The germline gives CDR1 GTSNPN, CDR2 SVGIG (reference sequence). The CDR3 has 14 amino acids. The V gene end was trimmed by 1 base and the J gene end by 8 bases; junction bases not matched to a gene: 6. The CDR3 region has the DNA TGTGCCTGGAGTGGACAGGGGGATTTCAAGCCCCAGCATTTT. This gives the protein CAWSGQGDFKPQHF.

This clone was detected only a few times. This chain links TRBV14 with TRBJ2-3; D is unclear. Germline lookup yields CDR1 SGHDN and CDR2 FVKESK. The CDR3 contains 12 residues. Between the trimmed V and J ends, which lost 1 base and 8 bases, there was a span of 7 bases. CDR3 nucleotide sequence: TGTGCCAGCAGCCAAGGATACGGTACGCAGTATTTT. Its protein product is CASSQGYGTQYF.

This clone occurred once. This chain connects TRBV6-6 to TRBJ1-2; tentative D call: TRBD1 (6 bases). The CDR3 is 15 residues long. The germline gives CDR1 MNHNY, CDR2 SVGAGI (reference sequence). V lost 4 bases to trimming and J lost 2 bases, with 14 bases between them. CDR3 residues: CASSWGGTPNYGYTF. In DNA, the CDR3 is TGTGCCAGCAGTTGGGGGGGCACACCGAACTATGGCTACACCTTC.

The CDR3 loop is CASSVTGELFF. The CDR3 DNA reads as TGTGCCAGCAGTGTAACCGGGGAGCTGTTTTTT. This chain joins TRBV2 and TRBJ2-2; D gene unclear. V was pared by 4 bases and J by 5 bases, with 2 bases between. The CDR3 sequence is 11 residues long. Germline-derived CDR1 and CDR2 are SNHLY and FYNNEI.

The chain employs TRBV9 and TRBJ2-6; D is undetermined. Germline CDR1 is SGDLS and CDR2 is YYNGEE. V was pared by 3 bases and J by 3 bases, with 7 bases between. This CDR3 has 14 residues. The CDR3 nucleotides read TGTGCCAGCAGCGGGGTTATTGGGGCCAACGTCCTGACTTTC. Encoded protein: CASSGVIGANVLTF.

Note on this clone: Mismatch with germline at one junction end may stem from a read error. CDR3: CASSEGGAGELFF. The DNA for the CDR3 is TGTGCCAGCAGCGAAGGGGGGGCCGGGGAGCTGTTTTTT. This rearrangement joins TRBV2 to TRBJ2-2; D may be TRBD2 (7 bases). This CDR3 is 13 amino acids long. Germline loops: CDR1 SNHLY, CDR2 FYNNEI.

The J gene is TRBJ2-5, the V gene TRBV25-1; no reliable D call. The CDR3 consists of 14 residues. The V end was cut by 4 bases, the J end by 0 bases, with 9 bases between. Germline CDR1 and CDR2: MGHDK and SYGVNS. The CDR3 loop is CASSALGNQETQYF. CDR3 DNA: TGTGCCAGCAGTGCCTTGGGCAACCAAGAGACCCAGTACTTC.

The chain uses TRBV27 and TRBJ2-3; TRBD1 matches at 7 bases. In germline, CDR1 is MNHEY, CDR2 SMNVEV (reference sequence). CDR3 length equals 14 residues. The J segment lost 7 bases and the V segment lost 4 bases, leaving 8 bases of the junction unmatched. CDR3 sequence reads: CASSSRQGLNTQYF. Here the CDR3 DNA reads TGTGCCAGCAGTTCCAGACAGGGATTAAATACGCAGTATTTT.

This rearrangement joins TRBV9 to TRBJ1-1; D remains unclear. Germline V gene sequence: CDR1 SGDLS, CDR2 YYNGEE. This CDR3 region has 13 residues. The ends were cut back, 0 bases at V and 0 bases at J, with 3 bases in the middle. The CDR3 spells CASSVGMNTEAFF. The CDR3 coding sequence is TGTGCCAGCAGCGTAGGAATGAACACTGAAGCTTTCTTT.